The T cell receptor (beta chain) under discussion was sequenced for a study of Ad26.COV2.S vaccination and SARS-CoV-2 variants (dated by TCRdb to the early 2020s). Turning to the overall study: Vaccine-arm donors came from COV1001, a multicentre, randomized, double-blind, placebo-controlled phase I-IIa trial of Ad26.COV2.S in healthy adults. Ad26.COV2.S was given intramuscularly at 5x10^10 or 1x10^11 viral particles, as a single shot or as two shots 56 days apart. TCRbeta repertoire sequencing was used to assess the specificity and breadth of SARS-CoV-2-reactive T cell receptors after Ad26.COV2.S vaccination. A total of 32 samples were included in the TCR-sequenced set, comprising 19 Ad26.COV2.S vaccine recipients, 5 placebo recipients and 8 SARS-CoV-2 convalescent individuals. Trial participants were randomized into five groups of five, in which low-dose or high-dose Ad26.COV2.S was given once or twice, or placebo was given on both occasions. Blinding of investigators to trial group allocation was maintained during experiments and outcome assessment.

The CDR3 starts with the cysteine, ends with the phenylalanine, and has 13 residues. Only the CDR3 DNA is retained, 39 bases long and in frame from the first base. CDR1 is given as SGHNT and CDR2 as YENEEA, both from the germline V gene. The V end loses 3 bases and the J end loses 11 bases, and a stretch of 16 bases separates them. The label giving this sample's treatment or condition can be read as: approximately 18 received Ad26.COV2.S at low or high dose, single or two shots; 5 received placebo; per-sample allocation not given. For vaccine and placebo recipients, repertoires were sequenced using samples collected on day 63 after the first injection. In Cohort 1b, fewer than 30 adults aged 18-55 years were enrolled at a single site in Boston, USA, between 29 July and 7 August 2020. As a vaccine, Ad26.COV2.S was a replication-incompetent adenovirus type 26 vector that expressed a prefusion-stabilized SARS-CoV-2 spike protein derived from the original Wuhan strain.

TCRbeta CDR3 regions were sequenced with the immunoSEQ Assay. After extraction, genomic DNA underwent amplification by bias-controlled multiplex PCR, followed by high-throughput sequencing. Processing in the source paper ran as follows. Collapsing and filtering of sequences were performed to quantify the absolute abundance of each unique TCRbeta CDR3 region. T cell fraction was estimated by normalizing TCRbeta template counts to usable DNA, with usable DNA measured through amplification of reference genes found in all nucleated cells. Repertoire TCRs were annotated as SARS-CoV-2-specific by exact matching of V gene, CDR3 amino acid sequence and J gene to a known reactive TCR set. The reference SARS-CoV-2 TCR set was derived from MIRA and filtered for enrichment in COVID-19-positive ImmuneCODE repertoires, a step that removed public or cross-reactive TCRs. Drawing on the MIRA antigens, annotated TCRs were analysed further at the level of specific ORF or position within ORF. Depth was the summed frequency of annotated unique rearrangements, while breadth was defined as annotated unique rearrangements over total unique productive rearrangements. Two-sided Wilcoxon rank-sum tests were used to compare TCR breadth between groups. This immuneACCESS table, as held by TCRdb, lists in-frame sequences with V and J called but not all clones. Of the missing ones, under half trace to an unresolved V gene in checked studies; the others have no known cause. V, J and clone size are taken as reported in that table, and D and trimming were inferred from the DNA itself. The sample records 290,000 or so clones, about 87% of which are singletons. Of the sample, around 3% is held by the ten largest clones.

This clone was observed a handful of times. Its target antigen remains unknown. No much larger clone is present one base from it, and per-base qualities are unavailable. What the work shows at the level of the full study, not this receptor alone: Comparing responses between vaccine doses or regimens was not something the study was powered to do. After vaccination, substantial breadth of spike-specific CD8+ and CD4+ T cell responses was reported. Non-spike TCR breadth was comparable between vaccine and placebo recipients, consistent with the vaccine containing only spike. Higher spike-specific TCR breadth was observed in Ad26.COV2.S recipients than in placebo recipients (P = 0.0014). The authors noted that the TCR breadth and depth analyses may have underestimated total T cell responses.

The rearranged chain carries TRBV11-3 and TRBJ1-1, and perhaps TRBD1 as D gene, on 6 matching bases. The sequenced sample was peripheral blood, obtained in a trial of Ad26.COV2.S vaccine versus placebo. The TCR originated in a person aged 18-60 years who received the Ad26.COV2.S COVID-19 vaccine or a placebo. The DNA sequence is TGTGCCAGCAGCTTGGGGGCGGACTCGGGGGCTTTCTTT. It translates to CASSLGADSGAFF.